This T cell receptor (beta chain) was recorded in a study of T-cell reconstitution after alpha-beta-depleted transplantation in children. As it was prepared, the TCRbeta library received unique molecular identifiers. Via MiXCR, TCRdb re-called the PCR reads, giving one row per CDR3 protein. The sample has around 370,000 distinct CDR3 sequences; about a tenth are singletons. This clonotype showed up just a few times. V gave up 0 bases and J gave up 3 bases, with 12 bases separating them. The germline V gene encodes CDR1 KGHSH and CDR2 LQKENI. The CDR3 loop spans 15 amino acids. The sequence derives from a human donor who donated a stem cell graft to a child with acute lymphoblastic leukemia. This chain connects TRBV18 to TRBJ2-7, with D possibly being TRBD2 (5 bases). The source material was PBMCs from the stem cell graft donor, sampled from the stem cell graft. CDR3 DNA: TGTGCCAGCTCACCACCCCAAGCGGCCCTCTACGAGCAGTACTTC. It is translated as CASSPPQAALYEQYF.